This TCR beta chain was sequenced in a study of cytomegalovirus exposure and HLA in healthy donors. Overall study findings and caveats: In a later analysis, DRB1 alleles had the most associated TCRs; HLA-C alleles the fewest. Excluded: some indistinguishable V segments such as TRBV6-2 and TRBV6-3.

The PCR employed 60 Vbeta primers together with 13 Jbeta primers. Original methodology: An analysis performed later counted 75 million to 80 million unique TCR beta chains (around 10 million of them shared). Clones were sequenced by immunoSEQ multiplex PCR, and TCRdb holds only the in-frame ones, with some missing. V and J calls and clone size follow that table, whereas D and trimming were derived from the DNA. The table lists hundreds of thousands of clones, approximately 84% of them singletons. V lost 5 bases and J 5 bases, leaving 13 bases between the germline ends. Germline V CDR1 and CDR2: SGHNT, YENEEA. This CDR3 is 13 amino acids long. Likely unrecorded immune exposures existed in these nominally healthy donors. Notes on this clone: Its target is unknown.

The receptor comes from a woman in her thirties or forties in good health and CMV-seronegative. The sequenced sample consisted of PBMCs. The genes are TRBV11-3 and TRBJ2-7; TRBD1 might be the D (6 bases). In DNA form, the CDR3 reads TGTGCCAGCAGCCCACAGGGTACCCACGAGCAGTACTTC. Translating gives CASSPQGTHEQYF.